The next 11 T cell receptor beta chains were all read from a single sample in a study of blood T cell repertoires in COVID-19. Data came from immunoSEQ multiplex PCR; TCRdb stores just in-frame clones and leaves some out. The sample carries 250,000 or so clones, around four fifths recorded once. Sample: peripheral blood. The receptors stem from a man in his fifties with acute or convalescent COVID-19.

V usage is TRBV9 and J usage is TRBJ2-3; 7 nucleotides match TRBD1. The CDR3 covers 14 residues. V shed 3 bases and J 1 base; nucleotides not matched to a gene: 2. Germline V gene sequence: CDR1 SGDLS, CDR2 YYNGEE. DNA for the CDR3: TGTGCCAGCAGCGGAGGGGGCCGCACAGATACGCAGTATTTT. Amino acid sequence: CASSGGGRTDTQYF.

CDR3 nucleotide sequence: TGTGCCAGCAGGGGACAGGGGGCTAATGAAAAACTGTTTTTT. Residues: CASRGQGANEKLFF. The V and J genes are TRBV9 and TRBJ1-4, with 11 bases that match TRBD1. Trimming at V came to 5 bases and at J to 3 bases, leaving 0 bases not matched to a gene. The CDR3 runs 14 residues. CDR1 and CDR2 (germline): SGDLS, YYNGEE.

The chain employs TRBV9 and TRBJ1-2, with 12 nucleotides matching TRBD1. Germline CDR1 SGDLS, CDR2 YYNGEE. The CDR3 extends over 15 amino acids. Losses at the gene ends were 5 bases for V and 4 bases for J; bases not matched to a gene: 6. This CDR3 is CASSGTGGLIYGYTF. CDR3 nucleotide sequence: TGTGCCAGCAGTGGGACAGGGGGCCTCATCTATGGCTACACCTTC. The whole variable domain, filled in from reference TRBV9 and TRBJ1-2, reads DSGVTQTPKHLITATGQRVTLRCSPRSGDLSVYWYQQSLDQGLQFLIQYYNGEERAKGNILERFSAQQFPDLHSELNLSSLELGDSALYFCASSGTGGLIYGYTFGSGTRLTVV.

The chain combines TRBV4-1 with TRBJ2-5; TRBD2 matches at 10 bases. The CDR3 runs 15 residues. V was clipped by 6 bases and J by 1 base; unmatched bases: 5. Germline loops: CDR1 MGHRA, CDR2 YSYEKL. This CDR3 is CASSHSGGPQETQYF. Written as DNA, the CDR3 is TGCGCCAGCAGTCATAGCGGGGGGCCCCAAGAGACCCAGTACTTC.

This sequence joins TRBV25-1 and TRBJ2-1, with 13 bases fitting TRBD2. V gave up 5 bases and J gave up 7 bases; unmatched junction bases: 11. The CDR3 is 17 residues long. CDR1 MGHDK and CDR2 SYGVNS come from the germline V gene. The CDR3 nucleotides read TGTGCCAGCAGTAGAAGACTAGCGGGAGGATCTGAGAATGAGCAGTTCTTC. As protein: CASSRRLAGGSENEQFF.

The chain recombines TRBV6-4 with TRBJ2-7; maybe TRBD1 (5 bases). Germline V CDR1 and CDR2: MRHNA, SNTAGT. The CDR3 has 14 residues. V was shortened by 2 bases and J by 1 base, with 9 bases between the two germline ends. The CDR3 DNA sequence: TGTGCCAGCAGTGACCTTCAGGGATCCTACGAGCAGTACTTC. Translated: CASSDLQGSYEQYF.

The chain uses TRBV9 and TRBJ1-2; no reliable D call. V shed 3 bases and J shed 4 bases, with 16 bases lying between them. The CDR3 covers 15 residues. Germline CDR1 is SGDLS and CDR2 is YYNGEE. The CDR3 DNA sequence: TGTGCCAGCAGCGGGGCCCCATTTGAGGGCTATGGCTACACCTTC. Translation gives CASSGAPFEGYGYTF.

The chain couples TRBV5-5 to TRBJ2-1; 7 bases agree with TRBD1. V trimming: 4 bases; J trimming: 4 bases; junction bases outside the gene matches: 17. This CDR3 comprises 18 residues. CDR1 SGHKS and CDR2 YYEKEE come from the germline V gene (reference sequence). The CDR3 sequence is CASSPAPGTADRYNEQFF. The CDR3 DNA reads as TGTGCCAGCAGCCCGGCTCCGGGGACAGCGGATAGATACAATGAGCAGTTCTTC. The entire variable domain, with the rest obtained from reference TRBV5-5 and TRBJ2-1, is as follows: DAGVTQSPTHLIKTRGQQVTLRCSPISGHKSVSWYQQVLGQGPQFIFQYYEKEERGRGNFPDRFSARQFPNYSSELNVNALLLGDSALYLCASSPAPGTADRYNEQFFGPGTRLTVL.

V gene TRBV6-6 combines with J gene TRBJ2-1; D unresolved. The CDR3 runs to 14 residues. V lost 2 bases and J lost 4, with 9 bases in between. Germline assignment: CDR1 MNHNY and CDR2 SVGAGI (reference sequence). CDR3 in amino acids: CASSYGPTYNEQFF. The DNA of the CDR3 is TGTGCCAGCAGTTACGGGCCTACGTACAATGAGCAGTTCTTC.

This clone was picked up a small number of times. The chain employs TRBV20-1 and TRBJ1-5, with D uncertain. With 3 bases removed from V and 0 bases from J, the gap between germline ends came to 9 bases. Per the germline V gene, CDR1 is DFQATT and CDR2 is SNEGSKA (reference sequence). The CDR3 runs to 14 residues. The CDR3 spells CSASKLDSNQPQHF. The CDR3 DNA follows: TGCAGTGCTAGTAAATTAGATAGCAATCAGCCCCAGCATTTT.

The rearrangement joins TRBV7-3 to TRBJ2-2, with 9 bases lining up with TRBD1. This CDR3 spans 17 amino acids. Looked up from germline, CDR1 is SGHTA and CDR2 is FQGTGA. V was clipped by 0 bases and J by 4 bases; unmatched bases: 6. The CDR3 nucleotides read TGTGCCAGCAGCTTAACGAGGGGACAGGGAAGCACCGGGGAGCTGTTTTTT. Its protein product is CASSLTRGQGSTGELFF. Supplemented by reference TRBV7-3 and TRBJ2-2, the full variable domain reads GAGVSQTPSNKVTEKGKYVELRCDPISGHTALYWYRQSLGQGPEFLIYFQGTGAADDSGLPNDRFFAVRPEGSVSTLKIQRTERGDSAVYLCASSLTRGQGSTGELFFGEGSRLTVL.